The rows below give T cell receptor beta chains drawn from one sample of a study of T cells after yellow fever vaccination. TCRdb re-called the 5' RACE reads with MiXCR, one entry per CDR3 protein. The sample records hundreds of thousands of distinct CDR3 sequences, roughly 13% being singletons. This material consisted of PBMCs, taken on the day of the yellow fever booster vaccination. The source is a man aged 30 to 45 who received the YFV17D yellow fever vaccine. CDR3s include the opening cysteine and the closing phenylalanine or tryptophan. D genes are given only for firm matches. Rows may omit the clone size; those that give it use once, few, many or a size class.

v_gene: TRBV15
d_gene: .
j_gene: TRBJ2-7
abundance: .
CDR3nt: TGTGCCACCAGCAGAGTCCACGGGAAGAGCTCCTACGAGCAGTACTTC
CDR3aa: CATSRVHGKSSYEQYF

v_gene: TRBV12-3/TRBV12-4
d_gene: .
j_gene: TRBJ2-3
abundance: few
CDR3nt: TGTGCCAGCAGTTGGTGGGGGGATACGCAGTATTTT
CDR3aa: CASSWWGDTQYF

v_gene: TRBV29-1
d_gene: .
j_gene: TRBJ1-3
abundance: few
CDR3nt: TGCAGCGTAGCCCTGATGGGTGGAAACACCATATATTTT
CDR3aa: CSVALMGGNTIYF

v_gene: TRBV20-1
d_gene: TRBD1
j_gene: TRBJ2-3
abundance: .
CDR3nt: TGCAGTGCTAGAGATAGGGACAGGGATTTTACGCAGTATTTT
CDR3aa: CSARDRDRDFTQYF

v_gene: TRBV10-2
d_gene: TRBD2
j_gene: TRBJ2-7
abundance: .
CDR3nt: TGCGCCAGCGCTACCGGGACTAGCGGGGTTTCGAAAAACGAGCAGTACTTC
CDR3aa: CASATGTSGVSKNEQYF

v_gene: TRBV10-3
d_gene: .
j_gene: TRBJ2-1
abundance: few
CDR3nt: TGTGCCATCAGTGAGCCATGGGTCAATCATGAGCAGTTCTTC
CDR3aa: CAISEPWVNHEQFF

v_gene: TRBV5-1
d_gene: .
j_gene: TRBJ2-2
abundance: few
CDR3nt: TGCGCCAGCAAGTTGGCAGGGAACACCGGGGAGCTGTTTTTT
CDR3aa: CASKLAGNTGELFF

v_gene: TRBV5-1
d_gene: .
j_gene: TRBJ2-1
abundance: few
CDR3nt: TGCGCCAGCAGCTTCTTGGCGGAGTCCTACAATGAGCAGTTCTTC
CDR3aa: CASSFLAESYNEQFF

v_gene: TRBV11-2
d_gene: TRBD2
j_gene: TRBJ2-1
abundance: few
CDR3nt: TGTGCCAGCAGCTTAATTACGGGGAGGGAGTCCGGCAATGAGCAGTTCTTC
CDR3aa: CASSLITGRESGNEQFF

v_gene: TRBV6-5
d_gene: TRBD1
j_gene: TRBJ1-3
abundance: .
CDR3nt: TGTGCCAGCAAGCCACAGGGGCCCTCTGGAAACACCATATATTTT
CDR3aa: CASKPQGPSGNTIYF

v_gene: TRBV6-5
d_gene: .
j_gene: TRBJ2-6
abundance: .
CDR3nt: TGTGCCAGCAGTTTTATGAACGGGGCCAACGTCCTGACTTTC
CDR3aa: CASSFMNGANVLTF

v_gene: TRBV3-1
d_gene: .
j_gene: TRBJ2-7
abundance: .
CDR3nt: TGTGCCAGCAGCCCCCGGGGTGGAGGAGTTTCCTACGAGCAGTACTTC
CDR3aa: CASSPRGGGVSYEQYF

v_gene: TRBV7-9
d_gene: TRBD2
j_gene: TRBJ2-7
abundance: .
CDR3nt: TGTGCCAGCAGCTTAGGGACTAGCGGGACCTACGAGCTGTACTTC
CDR3aa: CASSLGTSGTYELYF

v_gene: TRBV4-3
d_gene: TRBD1
j_gene: TRBJ2-7
abundance: .
CDR3nt: TGCGCCAGCAGCCAAGATCCCGCCGGGACAGGGCACTACGAGCAGTACTTC
CDR3aa: CASSQDPAGTGHYEQYF

v_gene: TRBV11-2
d_gene: .
j_gene: TRBJ2-1
abundance: few
CDR3nt: TGTGCCAGCAGCTTAGTCGTCCGAGTTTGGCAGAGCTCCTACAATGAGCAGTTCTTC
CDR3aa: CASSLVVRVWQSSYNEQFF

v_gene: TRBV29-1
d_gene: TRBD1
j_gene: TRBJ1-3
abundance: .
CDR3nt: TGCAGCGTTGAAGGAGGGACAGGCCTTGGTGGAAACACCATATATTTT
CDR3aa: CSVEGGTGLGGNTIYF

v_gene: TRBV5-5
d_gene: TRBD1
j_gene: TRBJ1-1
abundance: .
CDR3nt: TGTGCCAGCAGCTTGATGACAGGGGGATTGACTGAAGCTTTCTTT
CDR3aa: CASSLMTGGLTEAFF

v_gene: TRBV7-2
d_gene: TRBD1
j_gene: TRBJ1-3
abundance: .
CDR3nt: TGTGCCAGCAGCATACAGGGGCTCGTTGACATAAACACCATATATTTT
CDR3aa: CASSIQGLVDINTIYF

v_gene: TRBV21-1
d_gene: .
j_gene: TRBJ2-7
abundance: .
CDR3nt: TGTGCCAGCATCTCAAAACCCAACCCGGGCCCTCTCTACGAGCAGTACTTC
CDR3aa: CASISKPNPGPLYEQYF

v_gene: TRBV11-2
d_gene: TRBD2
j_gene: TRBJ2-7
abundance: few
CDR3nt: TGTGCCAGCAGCTTAACTCCGGGGACGGGAGGACCCTACGAGCAGTACTTC
CDR3aa: CASSLTPGTGGPYEQYF

v_gene: TRBV4-3
d_gene: TRBD1
j_gene: TRBJ1-1
abundance: few
CDR3nt: TGCGCCAGCAGCCAACGGGACAGACGGAACACTGAAGCTTTCTTT
CDR3aa: CASSQRDRRNTEAFF

v_gene: TRBV18
d_gene: .
j_gene: TRBJ1-6
abundance: .
CDR3nt: TGTGCCAGCTCACCAGGGTTGGGGTTTAATTCACCCCTCCACTTT
CDR3aa: CASSPGLGFNSPLHF

v_gene: TRBV3-1
d_gene: TRBD1
j_gene: TRBJ1-2
abundance: few
CDR3nt: TGTGCCAGCAGCGAAGCAGGGGGCGCTTTCAGTGGCTACACCTTC
CDR3aa: CASSEAGGAFSGYTF

v_gene: TRBV18
d_gene: .
j_gene: TRBJ2-5
abundance: few
CDR3nt: TGTGCCAGCTCACCTGTCCGGGACGGCCGGGACTTC
CDR3aa: CASSPVRDGRDF

v_gene: TRBV23-1
d_gene: .
j_gene: TRBJ2-7
abundance: .
CDR3nt: TGCGCCAGCAGCCGAACGGACTCCAAGTCATCCGAGCAGTACTTC
CDR3aa: CASSRTDSKSSEQYF

v_gene: TRBV28
d_gene: .
j_gene: TRBJ2-1
abundance: many
CDR3nt: TGTGCCAGCAGTCCAAGGGCAGACAATGAGCAGTTCTTC
CDR3aa: CASSPRADNEQFF

v_gene: TRBV20-1
d_gene: .
j_gene: TRBJ1-4
abundance: .
CDR3nt: TGCAGTGCTCAAGACGGGGCTATTAATGAAAAACTGTTTTTT
CDR3aa: CSAQDGAINEKLFF

v_gene: TRBV12-3/TRBV12-4
d_gene: .
j_gene: TRBJ2-3
abundance: many
CDR3nt: TGTGCCAGCACCCTAGGGGGGAACACAGATACGCAGTATTTT
CDR3aa: CASTLGGNTDTQYF

v_gene: TRBV19
d_gene: .
j_gene: TRBJ1-5
abundance: .
CDR3nt: TGTGCCAGTAGTAGAGGGGACCGTCAGCCCCAGCATTTT
CDR3aa: CASSRGDRQPQHF